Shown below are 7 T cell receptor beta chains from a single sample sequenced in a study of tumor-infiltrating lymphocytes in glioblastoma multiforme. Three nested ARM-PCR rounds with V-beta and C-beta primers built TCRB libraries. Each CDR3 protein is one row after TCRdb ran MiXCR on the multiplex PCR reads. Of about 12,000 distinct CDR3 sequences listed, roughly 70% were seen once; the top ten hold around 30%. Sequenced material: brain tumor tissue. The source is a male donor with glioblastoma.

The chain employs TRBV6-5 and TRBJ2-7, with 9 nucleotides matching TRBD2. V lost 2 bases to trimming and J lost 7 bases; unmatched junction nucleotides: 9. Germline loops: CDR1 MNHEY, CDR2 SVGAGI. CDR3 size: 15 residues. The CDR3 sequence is CASSYEERAGGEQYF. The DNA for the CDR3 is TGTGCCAGCAGTTACGAGGAAAGGGCGGGAGGGGAGCAGTACTTC.

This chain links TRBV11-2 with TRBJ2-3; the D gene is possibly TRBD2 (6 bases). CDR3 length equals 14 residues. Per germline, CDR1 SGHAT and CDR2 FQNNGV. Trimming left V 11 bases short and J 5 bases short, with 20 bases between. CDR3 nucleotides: TGTGCCGGCAACTTACTAACGGGGGAAGATACGCAGTATTTT. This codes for CAGNLLTGEDTQYF.

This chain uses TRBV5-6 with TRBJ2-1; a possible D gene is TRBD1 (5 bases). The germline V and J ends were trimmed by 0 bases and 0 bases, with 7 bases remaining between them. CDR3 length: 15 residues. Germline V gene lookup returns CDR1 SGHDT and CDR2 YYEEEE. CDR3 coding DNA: TGTGCCAGCAGCTTGGGACAGAGCTCCTACAATGAGCAGTTCTTC. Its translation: CASSLGQSSYNEQFF.

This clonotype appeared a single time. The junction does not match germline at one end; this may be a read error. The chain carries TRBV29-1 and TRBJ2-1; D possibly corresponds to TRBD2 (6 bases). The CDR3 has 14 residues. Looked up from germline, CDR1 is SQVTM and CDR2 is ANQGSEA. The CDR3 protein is CSVWITSRDNEEFF. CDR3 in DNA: TGCAGCGTTTGGATAACTAGCCGAGACAATGAGGAGTTCTTC.

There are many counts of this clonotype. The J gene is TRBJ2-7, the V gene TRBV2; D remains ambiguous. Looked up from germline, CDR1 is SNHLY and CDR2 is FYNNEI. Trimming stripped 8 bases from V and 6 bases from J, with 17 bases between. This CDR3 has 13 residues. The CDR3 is CASFRSPPGEQYF. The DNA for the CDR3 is TGTGCCAGCTTCCGCAGCCCCCCGGGCGAGCAGTACTTC.

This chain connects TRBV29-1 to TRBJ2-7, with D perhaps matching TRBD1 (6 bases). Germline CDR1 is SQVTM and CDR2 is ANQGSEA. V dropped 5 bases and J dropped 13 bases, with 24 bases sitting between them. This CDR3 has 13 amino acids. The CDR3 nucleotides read TGCAGCGTTACCGGGACATGGGATTACGAGCTATACTTC. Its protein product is CSVTGTWDYELYF.

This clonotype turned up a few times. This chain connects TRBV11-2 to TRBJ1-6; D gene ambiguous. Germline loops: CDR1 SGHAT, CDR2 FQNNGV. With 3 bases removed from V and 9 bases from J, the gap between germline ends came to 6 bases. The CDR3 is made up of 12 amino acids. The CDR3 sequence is CASSFNGSPLHF. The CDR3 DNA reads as TGTGCCAGCAGCTTTAATGGTTCACCCCTCCACTTT.